This TCR beta chain was recovered during a study of T cells in tuberculosis. Method: immunoSEQ multiplex PCR; TCRdb's copy keeps in-frame clones and lacks some. The profile shows some 10,000 clones, approximately 94% of them singletons. The CDR3 has 13 residues. J was trimmed by 7 bases and V by 5 bases; bases with no gene match: 4. Germline CDR1 is SEHNR and CDR2 is FQNEAQ (reference sequence). Each clinical donor contributed on average roughly 92,000 T cells from unsorted cryopreserved PBMC. Study-level findings and limits: Smaller distances to GMM-specific TCRs suggested their expansion in active tuberculosis.

Concerning this clone: Its antigen is not known.

The TCR comes from an adult with tuberculosis. The chain carries TRBV7-9 and TRBJ1-3; TRBD1 matches at 8 bases. The sequencing sample was made of PBMCs. This CDR3 reads CASSPRGLNTIYF. The CDR3 DNA follows: TGTGCCAGCAGCCCCAGGGGGCTTAACACCATATATTTT.